One sample yielded the 3 T cell receptor beta chains listed below, sequenced in a study of spatial heterogeneity in lung cancer. The time point: sample taken at primary tumor resection. TCRdb reprocessed the 5' RACE reads with MiXCR, giving one entry per CDR3 protein. The table shows more than 60,000 distinct CDR3 sequences, with under 7.5% occurring only once. Sequenced here: PBMCs, sampled at surgery. Source of these receptors: a female donor with early-stage non-small cell lung cancer.

This clonotype has a count of ten or more. This chain uses TRBV11-3 with TRBJ1-1; D may be TRBD1 (5 bases). The V end was cut by 5 bases, the J end by 6 bases, with 19 bases between. This CDR3 contains 15 residues. In germline, CDR1 is SGHNT, CDR2 YENEEA. DNA for the CDR3: TGTGCCAGCAGCCCTTCGGCAGGGAATGTCGCTGAAGCTTTCTTT. It codes for CASSPSAGNVAEAFF.

Turning to this clonotype: A read error may explain this, as a much larger clone is one base away. This chain links TRBV7-9 with TRBJ1-3; the D is unclear. The V end lost 5 bases, the J end lost 11 bases, and 16 bases lay between the germline ends. The CDR3 is made up of 13 amino acids. Germline lookup yields CDR1 SEHNR and CDR2 FQNEAQ (reference sequence). CDR3 residues: CASSPIPGNAIYF. CDR3 DNA: TGTGCCAGCAGCCCAATCCCGGGGAACGCCATATATTTT.

In this sample, this clonotype turned up many times. The gene calls are TRBV5-1 and TRBJ1-2, with D maybe TRBD1 (5 bases). The CDR3 spans 14 residues. Looked up from germline, CDR1 is SGHRS and CDR2 is YFSETQ. Trimming cost V 2 bases and J 8 bases, with 16 bases left between them. The CDR3 nucleotides read TGCGCCAGCAGCTTTTCCGGGGCGGTCCGCGGCTACACCTTC. Protein sequence: CASSFSGAVRGYTF.